The present T cell receptor beta chain was sequenced within a study of T cell changes during pregnancy in multiple sclerosis. Using immunoSEQ multiplex PCR, the repertoire was profiled, and TCRdb retains in-frame clones only, with some absent. The data contain fewer than 45,000 clones, roughly 87% of them singletons. V lost 5 bases, J lost 5 bases, and 15 bases lay in between. Germline V gene sequence: CDR1 LNHDA, CDR2 SQIVND (reference sequence). The CDR3 is made up of 14 amino acids. This clone has only a few counts. The clonotype comes from a female donor in good health, enrolled as a control in a pregnancy study. The sample here was CD4+ T cells from peripheral blood mononuclear cells, taken after pregnancy. The chain is built from TRBV19 and TRBJ1-1, with a weak D call TRBD1 (6 bases). The CDR3 DNA sequence: TGTGCCAGTAGTGACCTCCAGGGGAAGACTGAAGCTTTCTTT. This translates into CASSDLQGKTEAFF.